Listed below are T cell receptor beta chains from one sample, sequenced in a study of neoadjuvant nivolumab and ipilimumab in lung cancer. Sequenced by immunoSEQ multiplex PCR; TCRdb stores in-frame clones only, minus some. The data show thousands of clones, around 80% seen once. Sequences were derived from peripheral blood, sampled after neoadjuvant nivolumab, alone or with ipilimumab, at or shortly before surgery. The receptors were sampled from an adult with non-small cell lung cancer. Each CDR3 is given with its conserved first and last residue. D genes are given only for firm matches. Only some rows state a clone size, as once, few, many or a class for expanded clones.

V gene: TRBV7-9
D gene: NA
J gene: TRBJ1-3
clone size: NA
CDR3 protein: CASSLRPETIYF
CDR3 DNA: TGTGCCAGCAGCCTTCGGCCTGAGACCATATATTTT

V gene: TRBV5-1
D gene: NA
J gene: TRBJ1-1
clone size: NA
CDR3 protein: CASSLDRAIGTEAFF
CDR3 DNA: TGCGCCAGCAGCTTGGATAGGGCCATCGGAACTGAAGCTTTCTTT

V gene: TRBV5-6
D gene: NA
J gene: TRBJ1-5
clone size: NA
CDR3 protein: CASSPYRNGQPQHF
CDR3 DNA: TGTGCCAGCAGCCCTTACAGGAACGGGCAGCCCCAGCATTTT

V gene: TRBV28
D gene: TRBD1
J gene: TRBJ1-5
clone size: NA
CDR3 protein: CASSLAGGHPGPGPQHF
CDR3 DNA: TGTGCCAGCAGTTTGGCAGGGGGACACCCTGGCCCTGGGCCCCAGCATTTT

V gene: TRBV5-1
D gene: TRBD1
J gene: TRBJ1-6
clone size: NA
CDR3 protein: CASSVTGGNSPLHF
CDR3 DNA: TGCGCCAGCAGCGTTACAGGGGGCAATTCACCCCTCCACTTT

V gene: TRBV6-6
D gene: NA
J gene: TRBJ2-1
clone size: NA
CDR3 protein: CASSLTWVNEQFF
CDR3 DNA: TGTGCCAGCAGTCTGACCTGGGTAAATGAGCAGTTCTTC

V gene: TRBV4-1
D gene: NA
J gene: TRBJ1-2
clone size: once
CDR3 protein: CASSLLGTSEIYGYTF
CDR3 DNA: TGCGCCAGCAGCCTCCTAGGGACGTCGGAAATCTATGGCTACACCTTC

V gene: TRBV5-1
D gene: NA
J gene: TRBJ1-5
clone size: NA
CDR3 protein: CASSLEGHQPQHF
CDR3 DNA: TGCGCCAGCAGCTTGGAGGGGCATCAGCCCCAGCATTTT

V gene: TRBV30
D gene: TRBD1
J gene: TRBJ2-5
clone size: NA
CDR3 protein: CAWNRDSPETQYF
CDR3 DNA: TGTGCCTGGAATCGGGACAGCCCAGAGACCCAGTACTTC

V gene: TRBV18
D gene: NA
J gene: TRBJ1-5
clone size: NA
CDR3 protein: CASSPSPRARNQPQHF
CDR3 DNA: TGTGCCAGCTCACCTTCGCCCAGGGCCCGCAATCAGCCCCAGCATTTT

V gene: TRBV9
D gene: TRBD1
J gene: TRBJ1-2
clone size: once
CDR3 protein: CASSEGTGVIYGYTF
CDR3 DNA: TGTGCCAGCAGCGAGGGGACAGGGGTGATCTATGGCTACACCTTC

V gene: TRBV4-2
D gene: NA
J gene: TRBJ1-6
clone size: NA
CDR3 protein: CASSQEVVGSPLHF
CDR3 DNA: TGTGCCAGCAGCCAAGAGGTGGTCGGTTCACCCCTCCACTTT

V gene: TRBV19
D gene: NA
J gene: TRBJ1-2
clone size: NA
CDR3 protein: CASDSPEDSYGYTF
CDR3 DNA: TGTGCCAGTGATAGTCCCGAAGATAGCTATGGCTACACCTTC

V gene: TRBV5-1
D gene: TRBD1
J gene: TRBJ2-7
clone size: NA
CDR3 protein: CASSLMGQGPQNYEQYF
CDR3 DNA: TGCGCCAGCAGCTTGATGGGACAGGGGCCTCAAAACTACGAGCAGTACTTC

V gene: TRBV5-1
D gene: NA
J gene: TRBJ1-1
clone size: once
CDR3 protein: CASSQEVTMEGAEAFF
CDR3 DNA: TGCGCCAGCAGCCAGGAGGTAACTATGGAGGGCGCTGAAGCTTTCTTT

V gene: TRBV5-1
D gene: NA
J gene: TRBJ2-1
clone size: NA
CDR3 protein: CASSLVESYNEQFF
CDR3 DNA: TGCGCCAGCAGCTTGGTAGAGAGTTACAATGAGCAGTTCTTC

V gene: TRBV30
D gene: NA
J gene: TRBJ1-1
clone size: NA
CDR3 protein: CAWSPWYTEAFF
CDR3 DNA: TGTGCCTGGAGCCCCTGGTACACTGAAGCTTTCTTT

V gene: TRBV7-6
D gene: NA
J gene: TRBJ2-7
clone size: NA
CDR3 protein: CASSSPTTREQYF
CDR3 DNA: TGTGCCAGCAGCTCCCCCACCACTCGGGAGCAGTACTTC

V gene: TRBV2
D gene: NA
J gene: TRBJ2-1
clone size: NA
CDR3 protein: CASSALQGSYNEQFF
CDR3 DNA: TGTGCCAGCAGCGCCCTGCAAGGGTCCTACAATGAGCAGTTCTTC

V gene: TRBV10-3
D gene: TRBD1
J gene: TRBJ1-2
clone size: NA
CDR3 protein: CAIRRGQGFYGYTF
CDR3 DNA: TGTGCCATCAGACGGGGACAGGGCTTCTATGGCTACACCTTC

V gene: TRBV7-9
D gene: NA
J gene: TRBJ2-3
clone size: NA
CDR3 protein: CASSPEWSDTQYF
CDR3 DNA: TGTGCCAGCAGCCCGGAGTGGTCGGATACGCAGTATTTT

V gene: TRBV11-3
D gene: TRBD1
J gene: TRBJ2-3
clone size: NA
CDR3 protein: CASSSSSGTGEYPSTDTQYF
CDR3 DNA: TGTGCCAGCAGCTCTAGTTCCGGGACAGGGGAGTATCCGAGCACAGATACGCAGTATTTT

V gene: TRBV6-6
D gene: NA
J gene: TRBJ2-5
clone size: NA
CDR3 protein: CASSYWGAGETQYF
CDR3 DNA: TGTGCCAGCAGTTATTGGGGGGCCGGGGAGACCCAGTACTTC

V gene: TRBV2
D gene: TRBD1
J gene: TRBJ1-2
clone size: NA
CDR3 protein: CASSPYRTGKDGYTF
CDR3 DNA: TGTGCCAGCAGTCCTTACCGGACAGGGAAAGATGGCTACACCTTC

V gene: TRBV2
D gene: TRBD2
J gene: TRBJ2-3
clone size: NA
CDR3 protein: CASSGTSGRPDTQYF
CDR3 DNA: TGTGCCAGCAGTGGGACTAGCGGGCGACCAGATACGCAGTATTTT